This T cell receptor (beta chain) derives from a study of CD8 T cell repertoires and HIV-1 epitope variants. At the level of the study: Separate wells received one of Twenty-five Gag or Nef variant peptides. Tested: three Gag epitope families, Nef HW9 and YT9. General study points: Of some ten antigen-specific beta clonotypes, six appeared to cross-react with escape variants.

Generated by immunoSEQ multiplex PCR, the TCRdb table keeps only in-frame clones and is missing some. This table has 90,000 or so clones, roughly four fifths appearing once. In this sample, this clone turned up a few times. Its specificity is unknown. Germline values: CDR1 SGHRS, CDR2 YFSETQ. This CDR3 is built from 14 residues. V was clipped by 4 bases and J by 8 bases; unmatched bases: 11. The clonotype comes from a male donor with HIV. The sample taken for sequencing was uncultured baseline CD8+ T cells from peripheral blood mononuclear cells (PBMCs). The V and J genes are TRBV5-1 and TRBJ1-2; 7 bases align to TRBD1. CDR3 amino acids: CASSDTDRVEGYTF. The CDR3 DNA sequence: TGCGCCAGCAGCGACACTGACAGGGTGGAGGGCTACACCTTC.